The rows below give T cell receptor beta chains drawn from one sample of a study of cytomegalovirus exposure and HLA in healthy donors. Here immunoSEQ multiplex PCR was the method, and the copy in TCRdb shows in-frame clones only, minus some. In the table there are approximately 260,000 clones, around 90% of which are singletons. The sequencing input was PBMCs. The receptor source for this set is a girl aged 2 to 9 in good health and CMV-seronegative. Both conserved end residues are part of each CDR3. A D gene is named only where the DNA matches it firmly. Clone size is given for some rows only: seen once, a few or many times, or a class if the clone is expanded.

d_call: TRBD2
clone_size: NA
j_call: TRBJ2-5
v_call: TRBV6-6
cdr3_nt: TGTGCCAGCAGGCCCACGGGACTAGCGGAACAAGAGACCCAGTACTTC
cdr3_aa: CASRPTGLAEQETQYF

d_call: TRBD2
clone_size: NA
j_call: TRBJ2-7
v_call: TRBV6-5
cdr3_nt: TGTGCCAGCAGTTACTCGACTAGCGGGGACGAGCAGTACTTC
cdr3_aa: CASSYSTSGDEQYF

d_call: TRBD2
clone_size: NA
j_call: TRBJ2-7
v_call: TRBV7-2
cdr3_nt: TGTGCCAGCAGCTTGACTAGCCCAACCTACGAGCAGTACTTC
cdr3_aa: CASSLTSPTYEQYF

d_call: TRBD2
clone_size: NA
j_call: TRBJ2-7
v_call: TRBV2
cdr3_nt: TGTGCCAGCAGTGAAGCAGGGGGACTAGCGTACGAGCAGTACTTC
cdr3_aa: CASSEAGGLAYEQYF

d_call: NA
clone_size: NA
j_call: TRBJ1-1
v_call: TRBV6-1
cdr3_nt: TGTGCCAGCACACAACAGGGTGGGAAGGCTGAAGCTTTCTTT
cdr3_aa: CASTQQGGKAEAFF

d_call: NA
clone_size: NA
j_call: TRBJ1-1
v_call: TRBV4-1
cdr3_nt: TGCGCCAGCAGCCCTAGACAGAACTTGAACACTGAAGCTTTCTTT
cdr3_aa: CASSPRQNLNTEAFF

d_call: TRBD2
clone_size: NA
j_call: TRBJ2-1
v_call: TRBV5-1
cdr3_nt: TGCGCCAGCAGCTTGGGGACTAGCGGGGGGGTTACGGGGAATGAGCAGTTCTTC
cdr3_aa: CASSLGTSGGVTGNEQFF

d_call: TRBD2
clone_size: NA
j_call: TRBJ2-1
v_call: TRBV9
cdr3_nt: TGTGCCAGCAGCGTGACTAGCGGGAATGACAATGAGCAGTTCTTC
cdr3_aa: CASSVTSGNDNEQFF

d_call: NA
clone_size: NA
j_call: TRBJ1-5
v_call: TRBV7-9
cdr3_nt: TGTGCCAGCAGCTTAGGGACGGGGGGGTTAGGGCAGCCCCAGCATTTT
cdr3_aa: CASSLGTGGLGQPQHF

d_call: TRBD1
clone_size: NA
j_call: TRBJ2-7
v_call: TRBV11-1
cdr3_nt: TGTGCCAGCAGCCGCGGACAGGGAGTGACAGGTCCCTACGAGCAGTACTTC
cdr3_aa: CASSRGQGVTGPYEQYF

d_call: NA
clone_size: NA
j_call: TRBJ2-6
v_call: TRBV6-5
cdr3_nt: TGTGCCAGCAGTTACTCGTCACTCTCTGGGGCCAACGTCCTGACTTTC
cdr3_aa: CASSYSSLSGANVLTF

d_call: NA
clone_size: NA
j_call: TRBJ1-1
v_call: TRBV18
cdr3_nt: TGTGCCAGCTCACCCCTCCCGGGACTCCCGAACACTGAAGCTTTCTTT
cdr3_aa: CASSPLPGLPNTEAFF

d_call: TRBD1
clone_size: NA
j_call: TRBJ2-7
v_call: TRBV29-1
cdr3_nt: TGCAGCGTCTCCGGGACAGGGTCCTACGAGCAGTACTTC
cdr3_aa: CSVSGTGSYEQYF

d_call: TRBD2
clone_size: once
j_call: TRBJ2-7
v_call: TRBV7-9
cdr3_nt: TGTGCCAGCAGCCCATCGGGACTAGCGGGCTCCTACGAGCAGTACTTC
cdr3_aa: CASSPSGLAGSYEQYF

d_call: TRBD1
clone_size: NA
j_call: TRBJ2-7
v_call: TRBV27
cdr3_nt: TGTGCCAGCAGGGGGACAGGGGCGGTTTCCTACGAGCAGTACTTC
cdr3_aa: CASRGTGAVSYEQYF

d_call: TRBD2
clone_size: NA
j_call: TRBJ2-1
v_call: TRBV5-1
cdr3_nt: TGCGCCAGCAGCCGGGGGCCTAGCGGGGGTTACAATGAGCAGTTCTTC
cdr3_aa: CASSRGPSGGYNEQFF

d_call: TRBD2
clone_size: NA
j_call: TRBJ2-3
v_call: TRBV27
cdr3_nt: TGTGCCAGCAGTTTTCTAGCGGGAGGCACAGATACGCAGTATTTT
cdr3_aa: CASSFLAGGTDTQYF

d_call: NA
clone_size: NA
j_call: TRBJ2-2
v_call: TRBV13
cdr3_nt: TGTGCCAGCAGCTTATACCGCAGGGGCACCGGGGAGCTGTTTTTT
cdr3_aa: CASSLYRRGTGELFF

d_call: NA
clone_size: NA
j_call: TRBJ2-1
v_call: TRBV5-8
cdr3_nt: TGTGCCAGCCTCGGTTATGAGCAGTTCTTC
cdr3_aa: CASLGYEQFF

d_call: NA
clone_size: NA
j_call: TRBJ2-5
v_call: TRBV4-1
cdr3_nt: TGCGCCAGCAGCCCGCCTTACCAGGAGACCCAGTACTTC
cdr3_aa: CASSPPYQETQYF

d_call: TRBD1
clone_size: few
j_call: TRBJ2-7
v_call: TRBV7-9
cdr3_nt: TGTGCCAGCAGCCCCGAGGACAGGGTTAACGAGCAGTACTTC
cdr3_aa: CASSPEDRVNEQYF

d_call: NA
clone_size: NA
j_call: TRBJ1-2
v_call: TRBV29-1
cdr3_nt: TGCAGCGTTGATCGGGAAGACTATGGCTACACCTTC
cdr3_aa: CSVDREDYGYTF

d_call: TRBD1
clone_size: NA
j_call: TRBJ1-1
v_call: TRBV27
cdr3_nt: TGTGCCAGCAGTTTATGGGCAGGGGGAAACACTGAAGCTTTCTTT
cdr3_aa: CASSLWAGGNTEAFF

d_call: NA
clone_size: NA
j_call: TRBJ1-2
v_call: TRBV11-2
cdr3_nt: TGTGCCAGCAGCTTAATCCCCACAGGTGCCTATGGCTACACCTTC
cdr3_aa: CASSLIPTGAYGYTF

d_call: TRBD2
clone_size: NA
j_call: TRBJ2-7
v_call: TRBV7-3
cdr3_nt: TGTGCCAGCAGCTTAGACGGGGGGTCCTACGAGCAGTACTTC
cdr3_aa: CASSLDGGSYEQYF

d_call: TRBD2
clone_size: NA
j_call: TRBJ2-7
v_call: TRBV4-2
cdr3_nt: TGTGCCAGCAGCCGAGCCGGGACTATGTACTACGAGCAGTACTTC
cdr3_aa: CASSRAGTMYYEQYF

d_call: TRBD2
clone_size: NA
j_call: TRBJ2-2
v_call: TRBV2
cdr3_nt: TGTGCCAGCAGTGAAGTCAGGGAGGGCACCGGGGAGCTGTTTTTT
cdr3_aa: CASSEVREGTGELFF

d_call: NA
clone_size: NA
j_call: TRBJ2-7
v_call: TRBV4-1
cdr3_nt: TGCGCCAGCAGTGGTATAGGCAGACTTAACGAGCAGTACTTC
cdr3_aa: CASSGIGRLNEQYF

d_call: TRBD1
clone_size: once
j_call: TRBJ2-7
v_call: TRBV10-1
cdr3_nt: TGCGCCAGCAGTGAGACAGGGGGCGAGCAGTACTTC
cdr3_aa: CASSETGGEQYF

d_call: NA
clone_size: once
j_call: TRBJ2-2
v_call: TRBV19
cdr3_nt: TGTGCCACGGCCGACAGATCCACCGGGGAGCTGTTTTTT
cdr3_aa: CATADRSTGELFF

d_call: NA
clone_size: NA
j_call: TRBJ2-7
v_call: TRBV5-1
cdr3_nt: TGCGCCAGCAGCTCCACAGCCCCGGTGGTGGACGAGCAGTACTTC
cdr3_aa: CASSSTAPVVDEQYF

d_call: NA
clone_size: NA
j_call: TRBJ2-3
v_call: TRBV19
cdr3_nt: TGTGCCAGTAGTATTGGGCCCGCAGATACGCAGTATTTT
cdr3_aa: CASSIGPADTQYF

d_call: NA
clone_size: NA
j_call: TRBJ1-4
v_call: TRBV19
cdr3_nt: TGTGCCAGTAGTATCATCGGGGGAGGAAGTGAAAAACTGTTTTTT
cdr3_aa: CASSIIGGGSEKLFF

d_call: NA
clone_size: NA
j_call: TRBJ2-5
v_call: TRBV9
cdr3_nt: TGTGCCAGCAGCGTAGGAGGTAGCCTGGAGACCCAGTACTTC
cdr3_aa: CASSVGGSLETQYF

d_call: TRBD1
clone_size: once
j_call: TRBJ2-7
v_call: TRBV28
cdr3_nt: TGTGCCAGCAGTCTTACGGACAGGGAGGACTACGAGCAGTACTTC
cdr3_aa: CASSLTDREDYEQYF

d_call: TRBD2
clone_size: NA
j_call: TRBJ2-5
v_call: TRBV11-2
cdr3_nt: TGTGCCAGCAGCTTGGGAGCGGTAGCGGGGGGCGGGGAGACCCAGTACTTC
cdr3_aa: CASSLGAVAGGGETQYF

d_call: NA
clone_size: NA
j_call: TRBJ1-3
v_call: TRBV9
cdr3_nt: TGTGCCAGCAGTAAGACAGCCCACTCTGGAAACACCATATATTTT
cdr3_aa: CASSKTAHSGNTIYF

d_call: TRBD1
clone_size: NA
j_call: TRBJ2-7
v_call: TRBV9
cdr3_nt: TGTGCCAGCAGCCCGGGACAGGGATTCTACGAGCAGTACTTC
cdr3_aa: CASSPGQGFYEQYF

d_call: TRBD1
clone_size: NA
j_call: TRBJ1-1
v_call: TRBV6-1
cdr3_nt: TGTGCCAGCAGTGGGACGCAGGGGGCTGGGACTGAAGCTTTCTTT
cdr3_aa: CASSGTQGAGTEAFF

d_call: NA
clone_size: NA
j_call: TRBJ2-2
v_call: TRBV7-9
cdr3_nt: TGTGCCAGCAGCTTAGCGAGGGTCGGGCAGAGGAACACCGGGGAGCTGTTTTTT
cdr3_aa: CASSLARVGQRNTGELFF

d_call: NA
clone_size: NA
j_call: TRBJ2-7
v_call: TRBV30
cdr3_nt: TGTGCCTGGAGTGTTCTCGGGGGTTACGAGCAGTACTTC
cdr3_aa: CAWSVLGGYEQYF

d_call: TRBD2
clone_size: NA
j_call: TRBJ2-3
v_call: TRBV7-6
cdr3_nt: TGTGCCAGCAGCAAAGCGGGGACCACAGATACGCAGTATTTT
cdr3_aa: CASSKAGTTDTQYF

d_call: TRBD2
clone_size: NA
j_call: TRBJ2-1
v_call: TRBV15
cdr3_nt: TGTGCCACCAGCAGAGAAAACGCTAGCGGCGCCTACAATGAGCAGTTCTTC
cdr3_aa: CATSRENASGAYNEQFF

d_call: NA
clone_size: NA
j_call: TRBJ1-2
v_call: TRBV28
cdr3_nt: TGTGCCAGCAGTTTATTGCAGGGGTTCTATGGCTACACCTTC
cdr3_aa: CASSLLQGFYGYTF

d_call: NA
clone_size: NA
j_call: TRBJ2-5
v_call: TRBV11-2
cdr3_nt: TGTGCCAGCAGCTTAGTAGCTAGCCTGGGGTCCCAGTACTTC
cdr3_aa: CASSLVASLGSQYF

d_call: TRBD1
clone_size: once
j_call: TRBJ1-1
v_call: TRBV7-9
cdr3_nt: TGTGCCAGCAGCCGGGCGCCGGGACAGGGTAGGGGAGACACTGAAGCTTTCTTT
cdr3_aa: CASSRAPGQGRGDTEAFF